This is a list of T cell receptor beta chains from one sample in a study of T cell repertoires in aging, cancer and after chemotherapy. A single record per CDR3 protein comes from TCRdb applying MiXCR to the multiplex PCR reads. The data hold approximately 1,300 distinct CDR3 sequences, with roughly 25% observed a single time. Sequencing was carried out using blood. All receptors come from a human donor with a solid tumor. Both conserved end residues are part of each CDR3. Fields, in order: D gene, clone size, CDR3 length, J gene, V gene, CDR3 DNA, CDR3 protein. The D gene is left open where the match is weak. Expanded clones are given a class, and other clones once, few, many or no size at all.

D: -
size: few
length: 13
J: TRBJ1-5
V: TRBV20-1
DNA: TGCAGTGCTAGAGAAGGGGGTAATCAGCCCCAGCATTTT
CDR3: CSAREGGNQPQHF

D: -
size: -
length: 13
J: TRBJ2-5
V: TRBV20-1
DNA: TGCAGTGCTAGCCCCGGCAGGGCAGAGACCCAGTACTTC
CDR3: CSASPGRAETQYF

D: -
size: medium-sized
length: 14
J: TRBJ2-7
V: TRBV6-2/TRBV6-3
DNA: TGTGCCAGCATGGGGAGGGGGCAGACCTACGAGCAGTACTTC
CDR3: CASMGRGQTYEQYF

D: -
size: large
length: 16
J: TRBJ1-6
V: TRBV6-5
DNA: TGTGCCAGCAGACAGAGAGTAAGCTCCTATAATTCACCCCTCCACTTT
CDR3: CASRQRVSSYNSPLHF

D: TRBD1
size: medium-sized
length: 16
J: TRBJ1-3
V: TRBV6-1
DNA: TGTGCCAGCAGTGAGATACGGACAGGCTCTGGAAACACCATATATTTT
CDR3: CASSEIRTGSGNTIYF

D: -
size: large
length: 14
J: TRBJ1-1
V: TRBV30
DNA: TGTGCCTGGACCGACGAGGGACTGAACACTGAAGCTTTCTTT
CDR3: CAWTDEGLNTEAFF

D: -
size: medium-sized
length: 15
J: TRBJ2-1
V: TRBV19
DNA: TGTGCCAGTAGTATAGTAGGGTCCACCTACAATGAGCAGTTCTTC
CDR3: CASSIVGSTYNEQFF

D: TRBD1
size: -
length: 15
J: TRBJ2-7
V: TRBV12-3/TRBV12-4
DNA: TGTGCCAGCAGTGAACGGGACAGCTCGACCTACGAGCAGTACTTC
CDR3: CASSERDSSTYEQYF

D: TRBD1
size: medium-sized
length: 15
J: TRBJ1-2
V: TRBV6-1
DNA: TGTGCCAGCAGTGAAACAGGGGCTACTAACTATGGCTACACCTTC
CDR3: CASSETGATNYGYTF

D: TRBD1
size: medium-sized
length: 14
J: TRBJ1-3
V: TRBV6-8
DNA: TGTGCCAGCAGACCTAGGACAGGGAGAAACACCATATATTTT
CDR3: CASRPRTGRNTIYF

D: TRBD1
size: large
length: 14
J: TRBJ2-3
V: TRBV29-1
DNA: TGCAGCGGCCAACCGGGACAGATGACAGATACGCAGTATTTT
CDR3: CSGQPGQMTDTQYF

D: TRBD1
size: medium-sized
length: 15
J: TRBJ2-7
V: TRBV5-5
DNA: TGTGCCAGCAGCTTGGACAGGGGGGCCCGCTACGAGCAGTACTTC
CDR3: CASSLDRGARYEQYF

D: -
size: medium-sized
length: 12
J: TRBJ1-1
V: TRBV7-6
DNA: TGTGCCAGCAGCCCCTCCTGGGGTCGGGCTTTCTTT
CDR3: CASSPSWGRAFF

D: -
size: few
length: 13
J: TRBJ2-2
V: TRBV27
DNA: TGTGCCAGCAGTCCAGCAAACACCGGGGAGCTGTTTTTT
CDR3: CASSPANTGELFF

D: TRBD1
size: large
length: 13
J: TRBJ2-7
V: TRBV6-4
DNA: TGTGCCAGCATGTACAGGGGTTCCTACGAGCAGTACTTC
CDR3: CASMYRGSYEQYF

D: TRBD1
size: -
length: 18
J: TRBJ2-1
V: TRBV2
DNA: TGTGCCAGCAGTGCACGGGGAGGGGGGACAGGGAGCTACAATGAGCAGTTCTTC
CDR3: CASSARGGGTGSYNEQFF

D: TRBD1
size: medium-sized
length: 15
J: TRBJ1-2
V: TRBV19
DNA: TGTGCCTCAAACGGTGCGGGACAGGGGGACTATGGCTACACCTTC
CDR3: CASNGAGQGDYGYTF

D: -
size: -
length: 16
J: TRBJ1-5
V: TRBV28
DNA: TGTGCCAGCAGAACTCGACTGGGGTATAGCAATCAGCCCCAGCATTTT
CDR3: CASRTRLGYSNQPQHF

D: -
size: -
length: 20
J: TRBJ2-1
V: TRBV14
DNA: TGTGCCAGCAGCCACCAAGGGGGCGGGATTTGGAGACAAGGGCACAATGAGCAGTTCTTC
CDR3: CASSHQGGGIWRQGHNEQFF

D: TRBD1
size: -
length: 17
J: TRBJ1-1
V: TRBV27
DNA: TGTGCCAGCAGTTCCCCACACCCGGGGTCAGGGGGTACTGAAGCTTTCTTT
CDR3: CASSSPHPGSGGTEAFF

D: TRBD1
size: -
length: 15
J: TRBJ1-5
V: TRBV6-2/TRBV6-3
DNA: TGTGCCAGCAGTTACTCGACAGGGCCCCTTCAGCCCCAGCATTTT
CDR3: CASSYSTGPLQPQHF

D: -
size: -
length: 11
J: TRBJ1-4
V: TRBV7-9
DNA: TGTGCCAGCAGCGAAAAGGAAAAACTGTTTTTT
CDR3: CASSEKEKLFF

D: -
size: -
length: 12
J: TRBJ1-1
V: TRBV12-3/TRBV12-4
DNA: TGTGCCAGCAGTCTCGAGGGGACTGAAGCTTTCTTT
CDR3: CASSLEGTEAFF

D: TRBD1
size: -
length: 14
J: TRBJ1-4
V: TRBV18
DNA: TGTGCCAGCTCACTTACAGGGGATAATGAAAAACTGTTTTTT
CDR3: CASSLTGDNEKLFF

D: -
size: -
length: 12
J: TRBJ2-7
V: TRBV7-6
DNA: TGTGCCAGCAGCTTAACCTACTACGAGCAGTACTTC
CDR3: CASSLTYYEQYF

D: -
size: medium-sized
length: 12
J: TRBJ2-1
V: TRBV7-9
DNA: TGTGCCAGCAGCTTAGCGCGCGATGAGCAGTTCTTC
CDR3: CASSLARDEQFF

D: TRBD2
size: few
length: 16
J: TRBJ2-1
V: TRBV20-1
DNA: TGCAGTGCCAGTCCTTTCGGGGGGGCGGTTGGTAATGAGCAGTTCTTC
CDR3: CSASPFGGAVGNEQFF

D: TRBD1
size: large
length: 15
J: TRBJ2-7
V: TRBV19
DNA: TGTGCCAGTAGTATCTACAGGGGGCCGGGCTACGAGCAGTACTTC
CDR3: CASSIYRGPGYEQYF

D: TRBD1
size: medium-sized
length: 16
J: TRBJ1-2
V: TRBV19
DNA: TGTGCCAGTAGTATAGCGGGGACAGGAGCTAACTATGGCTACACCTTC
CDR3: CASSIAGTGANYGYTF

D: -
size: -
length: 12
J: TRBJ2-5
V: TRBV7-3
DNA: TGTGCCAGCAGCTCAGGGGGGGGGACCCAGTACTTC
CDR3: CASSSGGGTQYF

D: -
size: large
length: 13
J: TRBJ2-2
V: TRBV6-5
DNA: TGTGCCAGCAGTGTCAGGGAAACCGGGGAGCTGTTTTTT
CDR3: CASSVRETGELFF

D: TRBD1
size: large
length: 13
J: TRBJ2-7
V: TRBV6-6
DNA: TGTGCCAGTCTGCAAAGACAGGGGCGCGAGCAGTACTTC
CDR3: CASLQRQGREQYF

D: -
size: medium-sized
length: 16
J: TRBJ1-1
V: TRBV6-5
DNA: TGTGCCAGCAGTTACTCGATGGGAAAAGCGAACACTGAAGCTTTCTTT
CDR3: CASSYSMGKANTEAFF

D: TRBD2
size: -
length: 15
J: TRBJ2-7
V: TRBV27
DNA: TGTGCCAGCAGGTTCACTAGCGGGGGGGTTTACGAGCAGTACTTC
CDR3: CASRFTSGGVYEQYF

D: -
size: -
length: 15
J: TRBJ1-6
V: TRBV6-1
DNA: TGTGCCAGCAGTGAAGAACCCTCCTATAATTCACCCCTCCACTTT
CDR3: CASSEEPSYNSPLHF

D: TRBD2
size: -
length: 17
J: TRBJ2-1
V: TRBV20-1
DNA: TGCAGTGCGCCCACTAGCGGCGAACCAAGCTCCTACAATGAGCAGTTCTTC
CDR3: CSAPTSGEPSSYNEQFF

D: -
size: few
length: 14
J: TRBJ1-4
V: TRBV4-2
DNA: TGTGCCAGCAGCCGGGGGAGGTCTAATGAAAAACTGTTTTTT
CDR3: CASSRGRSNEKLFF

D: TRBD1
size: -
length: 17
J: TRBJ2-7
V: TRBV7-9
DNA: TGTGCCAGCAGCTTAGCTGGAGGGACAGGGGGATCCTACGAGCAGTACTTC
CDR3: CASSLAGGTGGSYEQYF

D: -
size: few
length: 15
J: TRBJ1-6
V: TRBV7-6
DNA: TGTGCCAGCAGTTCCAGGGGCTCCTATAATTCACCCCTCCACTTT
CDR3: CASSSRGSYNSPLHF

D: -
size: -
length: 14
J: TRBJ1-1
V: TRBV20-1
DNA: TGCAGTGCTAGAGAGGGCAGAATGAACACTGAAGCTTTCTTT
CDR3: CSAREGRMNTEAFF

D: -
size: few
length: 13
J: TRBJ1-2
V: TRBV20-1
DNA: TGCAGTGCTAGAGTTCTCGGGACACAAGGCTACACCTTC
CDR3: CSARVLGTQGYTF

D: -
size: medium-sized
length: 14
J: TRBJ1-1
V: TRBV6-1
DNA: TGTGCCAGCAGTGAACGGCAGAGGGGCACTGAAGCTTTCTTT
CDR3: CASSERQRGTEAFF

D: -
size: large
length: 13
J: TRBJ1-5
V: TRBV30
DNA: TGTGCCTGGACGGGGAGTGACAATCAGCCCCAGCATTTT
CDR3: CAWTGSDNQPQHF

D: -
size: -
length: 14
J: TRBJ1-2
V: TRBV7-9
DNA: TGTGCCAGCAGCTTAGCGGGGAGGGACTATGGCTACACCTTC
CDR3: CASSLAGRDYGYTF

D: -
size: few
length: 13
J: TRBJ2-7
V: TRBV7-9
DNA: TGTGCCAGCAGAGGGACAAGCTACGCCGAGCAGTACTTC
CDR3: CASRGTSYAEQYF

D: -
size: large
length: 13
J: TRBJ1-2
V: TRBV6-1
DNA: TGTGCCACTGGTTTCGTTTCCCTCTATGGCTACACCTTC
CDR3: CATGFVSLYGYTF

D: -
size: large
length: 11
J: TRBJ1-2
V: TRBV6-2/TRBV6-3
DNA: TGTGCCAGCAGTGACAGGTTTGGCTACACCTTC
CDR3: CASSDRFGYTF

D: -
size: few
length: 12
J: TRBJ2-4
V: TRBV4-2
DNA: TGTGCCAGCAGCCAAACGGGGAACATTCAGTACTTC
CDR3: CASSQTGNIQYF

D: -
size: -
length: 14
J: TRBJ1-3
V: TRBV7-9
DNA: TGTGCCAGCACCCCTAGCGGGCCGGGAAACACCATATATTTT
CDR3: CASTPSGPGNTIYF

D: -
size: -
length: 14
J: TRBJ1-2
V: TRBV21-1
DNA: TGTGCCAGCAGCACCGGGACAGGACAGTATGGCTACACCTTC
CDR3: CASSTGTGQYGYTF

D: -
size: medium-sized
length: 12
J: TRBJ1-1
V: TRBV6-6
DNA: TGTGCCACGGCAGGGGTCGGGACTGAAGCTTTCTTT
CDR3: CATAGVGTEAFF

D: -
size: -
length: 13
J: TRBJ1-2
V: TRBV20-1
DNA: TGCAGTGCTAGTATCAGGGGTGTCAATGGCTACACCTTC
CDR3: CSASIRGVNGYTF

D: TRBD1
size: -
length: 14
J: TRBJ2-7
V: TRBV12-3/TRBV12-4
DNA: TGTGCCAGCAGTTTAACAGGGGGCACCGGGGAGCTGTACTTC
CDR3: CASSLTGGTGELYF

D: TRBD2
size: large
length: 17
J: TRBJ2-1
V: TRBV29-1
DNA: TGCAGCGTGGGGGGACTAGCGGGGAGCCGCTCCTACAATGAGCAGTTCTTC
CDR3: CSVGGLAGSRSYNEQFF

D: TRBD1
size: medium-sized
length: 16
J: TRBJ2-3
V: TRBV12-3/TRBV12-4
DNA: TGTGCCAGCAGTTTTAGACAGGGGGCAGCGACAGATACGCAGTATTTT
CDR3: CASSFRQGAATDTQYF